The entry below gives a single T cell receptor (beta chain) sequence along with its context. The data stem from a study of patients and donors after allogeneic stem cell transplantation. From the RT-PCR reads, TCRdb called clonotypes with MiXCR, one entry per CDR3 protein. Here the sample spans over 150,000 distinct CDR3 sequences, approximately 41% being singletons. From germline, CDR1 is SGHRS and CDR2 YFSETQ. CDR3 size: 17 residues. Trimming at V came to 0 bases and at J to 2 bases, leaving 11 bases not matched to a gene. The sample consisted of blood, either unsorted or a sorted T cell fraction (not recorded which). V and J are TRBV5-1 and TRBJ2-7; the match to TRBD2 covers 7 bases. This TCR derives from a human donor who was either an allogeneic HSCT recipient or a stem cell or donor lymphocyte infusion donor (not recorded which). It is not recorded whose cells these are; they may come from a transplant donor. The CDR3 DNA reads TGCGCCAGCAGCTTGGGGAATCTAGCGGCCCTTACCTACGAGCAGTACTTC. Amino acid sequence: CASSLGNLAALTYEQYF.